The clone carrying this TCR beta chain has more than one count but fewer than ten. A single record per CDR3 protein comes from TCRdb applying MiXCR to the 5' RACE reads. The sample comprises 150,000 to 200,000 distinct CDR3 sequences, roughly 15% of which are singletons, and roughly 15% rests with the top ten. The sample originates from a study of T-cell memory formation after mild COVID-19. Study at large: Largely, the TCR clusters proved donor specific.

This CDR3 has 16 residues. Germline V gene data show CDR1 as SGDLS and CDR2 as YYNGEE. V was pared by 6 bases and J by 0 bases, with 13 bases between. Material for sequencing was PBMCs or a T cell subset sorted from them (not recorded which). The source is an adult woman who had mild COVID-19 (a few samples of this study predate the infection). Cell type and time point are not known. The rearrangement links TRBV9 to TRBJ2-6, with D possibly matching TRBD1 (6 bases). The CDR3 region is CASTMDRYSGANVLTF. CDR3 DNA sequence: TGTGCCAGCACGATGGACAGATACTCTGGGGCCAACGTCCTGACTTTC.